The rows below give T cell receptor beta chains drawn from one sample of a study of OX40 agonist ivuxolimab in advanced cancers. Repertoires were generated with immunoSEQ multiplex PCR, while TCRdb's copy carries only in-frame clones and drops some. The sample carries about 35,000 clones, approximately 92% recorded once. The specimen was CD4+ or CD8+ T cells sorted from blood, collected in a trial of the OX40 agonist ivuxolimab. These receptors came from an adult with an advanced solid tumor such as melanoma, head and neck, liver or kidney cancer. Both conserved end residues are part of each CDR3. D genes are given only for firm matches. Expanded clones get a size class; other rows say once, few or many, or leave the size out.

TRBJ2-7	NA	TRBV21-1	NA	TGTGCCAGCAGCAAAGCGCGGCTCTACGAGCAGTACTTC	CASSKARLYEQYF
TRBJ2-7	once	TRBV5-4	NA	TGTGCCAGCAGCTTTGCTCGGGGCGATTCCTACGAGCAGTACTTC	CASSFARGDSYEQYF
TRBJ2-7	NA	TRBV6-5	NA	TGTGCCAGCAGTACAGGAGGATACGAGCAGTACTTC	CASSTGGYEQYF
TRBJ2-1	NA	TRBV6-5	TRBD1	TGTGCCAGCAGACCGGGACAGGGTTCCTACAATGAGCAGTTCTTC	CASRPGQGSYNEQFF
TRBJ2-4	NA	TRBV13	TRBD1	TGTGCCAGCAGCATGACTCGGACAGGGCTAGCCAAAAACATTCAGTACTTC	CASSMTRTGLAKNIQYF
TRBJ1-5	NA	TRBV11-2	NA	TGTGCCAGCAGCTTAGATGACAGTTATAGCAATCAGCCCCAGCATTTT	CASSLDDSYSNQPQHF
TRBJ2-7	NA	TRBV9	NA	TGTGCCAGCAGCGTAGGGGCGATGAGTCCCGAGCAGTACTTC	CASSVGAMSPEQYF
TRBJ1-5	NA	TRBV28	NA	TGTGCCAGCACCCCTTTACCGGGGGCGAGCAATCAGCCCCAGCATTTT	CASTPLPGASNQPQHF
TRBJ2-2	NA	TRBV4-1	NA	TGCGCCAGCAGCCACCCCGGGGAGCTGTTTTTT	CASSHPGELFF
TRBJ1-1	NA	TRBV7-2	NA	TGTGCCAGCAGCTTCGGGGAACGGGGACCTGAAGCTTTCTTT	CASSFGERGPEAFF
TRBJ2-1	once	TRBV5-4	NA	TGTGCCAGCAGCGATAGGGGCGGGACGTCCTACAATGAGCAGTTCTTC	CASSDRGGTSYNEQFF
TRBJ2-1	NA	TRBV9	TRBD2	TGTGCCAGCAGCGTAGCCGGACTAGCGGACGTCAATGAGCAGTTCTTC	CASSVAGLADVNEQFF
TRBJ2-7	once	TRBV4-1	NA	TGCGCCAGCAGCCACCCTACAGGGGAGGGGCAGTACTTC	CASSHPTGEGQYF
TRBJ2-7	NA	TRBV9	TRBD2	TGTGCCAGCAGCCCCCGGGCGGCGGGAGAGACCTACGAGCAGTACTTC	CASSPRAAGETYEQYF
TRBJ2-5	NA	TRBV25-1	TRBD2	TGTGCCAGCAGTGAATTGGTAGCGGGAGTTGTTCAAGAGACCCAGTACTTC	CASSELVAGVVQETQYF
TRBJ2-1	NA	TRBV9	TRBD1	TGTGCCAGCAGCGCATCCGGGACAGCGTACAATGAGCAGTTCTTC	CASSASGTAYNEQFF
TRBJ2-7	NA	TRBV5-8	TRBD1	TGTGCCAGCAGCCGGGACAGGGGAGGTTACGAGCAGTACTTC	CASSRDRGGYEQYF
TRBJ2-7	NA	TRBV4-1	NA	TGCGCCAGCAGCCAGGATTACTTGTCCCGCCTCGAGCAGTACTTC	CASSQDYLSRLEQYF
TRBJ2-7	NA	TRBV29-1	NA	TGCAGCGTTGTCGGGGCCGGGGGCGAGCAGTACTTC	CSVVGAGGEQYF
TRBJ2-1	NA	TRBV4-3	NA	TGCGCCAGCAGACATAGAGGCTACAATGAGCAGTTCTTC	CASRHRGYNEQFF
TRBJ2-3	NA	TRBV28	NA	TGTGCCAGCAGTTCTCCTAGCACAGATACGCAGTATTTT	CASSSPSTDTQYF
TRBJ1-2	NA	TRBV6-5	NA	TGTGCCAGCAGTTCATATGGCTACACCTTC	CASSSYGYTF
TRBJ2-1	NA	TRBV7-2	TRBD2	TGTGCCAGCAGCTTAGATGGGACTAGCGGGGACAATGAGCAGTTCTTC	CASSLDGTSGDNEQFF
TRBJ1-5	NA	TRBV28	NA	TGTGCCAGCAGTCAGCCCCAGCATTTT	CASSQPQHF
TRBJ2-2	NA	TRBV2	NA	TGTGCCAGCACAACGAACACCGGGGAGCTGTTTTTT	CASTTNTGELFF
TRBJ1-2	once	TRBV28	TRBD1	TGTGCCAGCAGTTGGGACAGAGATGGCTACACCTTC	CASSWDRDGYTF
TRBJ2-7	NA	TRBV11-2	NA	TGTGCCAGCAGCACCGGGACAAAGTACGAGCAGTACTTC	CASSTGTKYEQYF
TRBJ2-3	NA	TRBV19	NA	TGTGCCAGTAGGCAAACCTCTGGGGCAGATACGCAGTATTTT	CASRQTSGADTQYF
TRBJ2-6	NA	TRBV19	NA	TGTGCCAGTAAGGTGGGCTCTGGGGCCAACGTCCTGACTTTC	CASKVGSGANVLTF
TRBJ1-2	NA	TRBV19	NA	TGTGCCAGTAGTACCCAACCGGCGGGGAGCTATGGCTACACCTTC	CASSTQPAGSYGYTF
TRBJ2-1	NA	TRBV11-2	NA	TGTGCCAGCAGCTCCCCAGCCGATGAGCAGTTCTTC	CASSSPADEQFF